This TCR beta chain derives from a study of blood T cell repertoires in COVID-19. The table came from immunoSEQ multiplex PCR; TCRdb's copy has only in-frame clones and leaves some out. Of under 85,000 clones in the sample, about 81% are singletons; the top ten hold around a sixth. This clone was observed a handful of times. The germline CDR1 and CDR2 sequences are MNHEY and SVGAGI. The CDR3 sequence is 15 residues long. J was trimmed by 2 bases and V by 6 bases; bases with no gene match: 4. The sequencing input was peripheral blood. The chain carries TRBV6-5 and TRBJ1-5; 10 bases align to TRBD1. The TCR sequence derives from a man aged 80 or over with acute or convalescent COVID-19. CDR3 sequence reads: CASRTGTGGNQPQHF. The CDR3 bases are TGTGCCAGCAGGACCGGGACAGGGGGCAATCAGCCCCAGCATTTT.